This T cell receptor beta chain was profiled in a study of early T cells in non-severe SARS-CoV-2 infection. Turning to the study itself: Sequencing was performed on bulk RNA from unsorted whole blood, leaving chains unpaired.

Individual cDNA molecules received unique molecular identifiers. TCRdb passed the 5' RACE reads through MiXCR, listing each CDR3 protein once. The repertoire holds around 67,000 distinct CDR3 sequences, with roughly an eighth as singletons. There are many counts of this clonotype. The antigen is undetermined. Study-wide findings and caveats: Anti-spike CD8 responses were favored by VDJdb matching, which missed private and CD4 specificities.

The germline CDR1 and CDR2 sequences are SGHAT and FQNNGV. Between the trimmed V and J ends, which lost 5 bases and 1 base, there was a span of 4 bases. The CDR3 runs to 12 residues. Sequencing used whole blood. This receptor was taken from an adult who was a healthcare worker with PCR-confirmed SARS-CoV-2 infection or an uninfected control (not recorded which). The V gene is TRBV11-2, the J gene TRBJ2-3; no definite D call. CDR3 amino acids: CASSRRTDTQYF. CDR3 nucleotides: TGTGCCAGCAGCCGCCGCACAGATACGCAGTATTTT.